Sequencing of this T cell receptor beta chain was carried out in a study of radiation and T cells in renal cell carcinoma. Profiled with immunoSEQ multiplex PCR; TCRdb holds only in-frame clones, not every one. The sample records about 18,000 clones, about 60% being singletons. The ends were cut back, 1 base at V and 0 bases at J, with 3 bases in the middle. The CDR3 spans 13 residues. CDR1 and CDR2 (germline): SGHNT, YENEEA. Treatment defined: treatment-naive control, cytoreductive nephrectomy. The tumor was a clear cell renal cell carcinoma. Regarding the study as a whole: Dominant CDR3 motifs occupied more repertoire in irradiated than control tumors. Compared with controls, irradiated tumors showed greater TCR clonality.

Turning to this clone: Its antigen is not known.

This TCR came from a man aged 50-60 years with renal cell carcinoma. This specimen was tumor tissue, taken from a patient whose treatment was nephrectomy without radiotherapy. J is TRBJ1-1 and V is TRBV11-3, with D unclear. In DNA form, the CDR3 reads TGTGCCAGCAGCTTAGGGATGAACACTGAAGCTTTCTTT. Protein sequence: CASSLGMNTEAFF.